A single sample gave rise to the 7 T cell receptor beta chains below, sequenced in a study of CD8+ T cells in alopecia areata. Extracted from the samples, RNA was reverse transcribed into cDNA to serve as the sequencing template. The data were produced by immunoSEQ multiplex PCR, yet TCRdb's version contains in-frame clones alone and is incomplete. The sample holds hundreds of thousands of clones, roughly 66% seen once. Treatment specified: oral pan-JAK inhibitor, 5-10 mg twice daily. The material sequenced was CD4+ T cells sorted from blood, taken around week 42, from a patient treated with tofacitinib. These TCRs come from a human donor with alopecia areata.

The chain employs TRBV5-1 and TRBJ2-1; TRBD1 might be the D (5 bases). The length of the CDR3 is 15 residues. Germline V CDR1 and CDR2: SGHRS, YFSETQ. V was shortened by 4 bases and J by 0 bases, with 11 bases between the two germline ends. As DNA, the CDR3 is TGCGCCAGCAGCCTCGATAGGGGCTCCTACAATGAGCAGTTCTTC. Protein sequence: CASSLDRGSYNEQFF.

CDR3 coding DNA: TGTGCCTGGACCCCCCCGGGGGGAAGATATGGCTACACCTTC. It yields the protein CAWTPPGGRYGYTF. The chain combines TRBV30 with TRBJ1-2; D possibly corresponds to TRBD1 (5 bases). Trimming cost V 4 bases and J 5 bases, with 17 bases left between them. There are 14 residues in the CDR3. Germline CDR1 and CDR2: GTSNPN and SVGIG (reference sequence).

This sequence joins TRBV6-1 and TRBJ1-4; no firm D call. The ends were cut back, 3 bases at V and 8 bases at J, with 13 bases in the middle. The CDR3 is made up of 14 amino acids. Germline V gives CDR1 MNHNS, CDR2 SASEGT. The CDR3 nucleotides read TGTGCCAGCAGTGAGTATGGCCGCATGGAAAAACTGTTTTTT. Translation: CASSEYGRMEKLFF.

The sample holds many counts of this clone. The rearrangement uses TRBV6-1 and TRBJ2-4, with D perhaps matching TRBD1 or TRBD2 (5 bases each). The CDR3 is 14 amino acids. Between the trimmed V and J ends, which lost 6 bases and 6 bases, there was a span of 15 bases. The germline V gene encodes CDR1 MNHNS and CDR2 SASEGT. In DNA form, the CDR3 reads TGTGCCAGCAGCCCTGGGACGGCGAGAAACATTCAGTACTTC. It is translated as CASSPGTARNIQYF.

The CDR3 DNA reads as TGCGCCAGCAGCCAGGGGGGACTATCCTACAATGAGCAGTTCTTC. This codes for CASSQGGLSYNEQFF. The gene calls are TRBV4-3 and TRBJ2-1; TRBD2 aligns across 7 bases. Germline loops: CDR1 LGHNA, CDR2 YSLEER. The trim removed 3 bases at V and 1 base at J, leaving 3 bases unmatched. There are 15 residues in the CDR3.

This clone has a handful of counts. The V and J genes are TRBV30 and TRBJ1-1; the D gene is possibly TRBD1 (5 bases). V was pared by 0 bases and J by 3 bases, with 8 bases between. The germline gives CDR1 GTSNPN, CDR2 SVGIG (reference sequence). The CDR3 consists of 13 residues. The CDR3 sequence is CAWSVGGYTEAFF. CDR3 in DNA: TGTGCCTGGAGTGTGGGGGGATACACTGAAGCTTTCTTT.

The chain has TRBV6-5 and TRBJ2-5; the D gene is possibly TRBD1 (5 bases). V was cut by 7 bases and J by 2 bases, with 8 bases left in between. The germline V gene encodes CDR1 MNHEY and CDR2 SVGAGI. The CDR3 consists of 12 residues. The CDR3 region is CASKTEQETQYF. Written as DNA, the CDR3 is TGTGCCAGCAAGACAGAACAAGAGACCCAGTACTTC.